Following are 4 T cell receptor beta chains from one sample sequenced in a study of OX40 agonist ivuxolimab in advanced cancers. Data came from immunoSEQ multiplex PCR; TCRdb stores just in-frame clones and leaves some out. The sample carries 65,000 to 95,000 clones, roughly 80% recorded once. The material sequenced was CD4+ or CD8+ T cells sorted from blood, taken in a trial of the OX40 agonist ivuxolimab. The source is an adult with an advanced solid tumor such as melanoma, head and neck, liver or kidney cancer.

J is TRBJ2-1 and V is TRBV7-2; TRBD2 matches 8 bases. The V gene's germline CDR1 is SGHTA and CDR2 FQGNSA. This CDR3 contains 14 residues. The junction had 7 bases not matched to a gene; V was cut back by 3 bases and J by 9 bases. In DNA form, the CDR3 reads TGTGCCAGCAGCTTCAATAGCGGGAACGCTGAGCAGTTCTTC. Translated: CASSFNSGNAEQFF.

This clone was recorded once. As DNA, the CDR3 is TGTGCCAGCTCACCACCCGCCGGGGAGTTGAACACCGGGGAGCTGTTTTTT. Its protein product is CASSPPAGELNTGELFF. The V gene is TRBV18, the J gene TRBJ2-2, with a tentative D call TRBD2 (5 bases). V was pared by 0 bases and J by 1 base, with 12 bases between. Per the germline V gene, CDR1 is KGHSH and CDR2 is LQKENI. There are 17 residues in the CDR3.

The CDR3 here is CASSLGEFTEAFF. CDR3 coding DNA: TGTGCCAGCAGCTTAGGGGAATTCACTGAAGCTTTCTTT. The chain carries TRBV7-8 and TRBJ1-1, with D uncertain. V was shortened by 1 base and J by 4 bases, with 7 bases between the two germline ends. This CDR3 comprises 13 residues. Looked up from germline, CDR1 is SGHVS and CDR2 is FQNEAQ.

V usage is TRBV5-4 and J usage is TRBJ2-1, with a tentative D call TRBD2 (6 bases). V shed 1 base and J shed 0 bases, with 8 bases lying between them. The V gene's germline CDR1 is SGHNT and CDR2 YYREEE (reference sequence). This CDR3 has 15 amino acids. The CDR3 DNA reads TGTGCCAGCAGCTTGCCGGGAGTCTCCTACAATGAGCAGTTCTTC. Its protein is CASSLPGVSYNEQFF. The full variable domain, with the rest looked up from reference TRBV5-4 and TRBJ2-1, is ETGVTQSPTHLIKTRGQQVTLRCSSQSGHNTVSWYQQALGQGPQFIFQYYREEENGRGNFPPRFSGLQFPNYSSELNVNALELDDSALYLCASSLPGVSYNEQFFGPGTRLTVL.